The clone carrying this TCR beta chain occurred a few times. Its specificity is unknown. The CDR3 runs 15 residues. The V and J ends lost 5 bases and 3 bases, in that order; junction bases with no gene match: 4. Germline V gene sequence: CDR1 MNHEY, CDR2 SVGEGT. From the second PCR step, alpha and beta chains were amplified apart. After CD4 positive bead selection, the CD4-negative fraction gave CD8 T cells. The beta constant-region primer was an equimolar mix of two oligonucleotides covering TRBC1 and TRBC2. The ligated cDNA underwent four PCR rounds using SP2 and nested alpha and beta constant-region primers. The cDNA 3' end received a ligated single-stranded oligonucleotide carrying the SP2 primer and a 12-nucleotide UMI. MiXCR, run by TCRdb on the UMI-ligation and nested PCR reads, gives a single entry per CDR3 protein. The data contain over 100,000 distinct CDR3 sequences, more than 14% of them singletons.

This specimen belongs to a study of naive and memory T cell subsets. Whole-study results and caveats: A few larger clonotypes appeared in naive repertoires, especially CD8, possibly memory cells re-expressing CD45RA. From naive to CM, EM and EMRA, diversity decreased and Gini increased.

Material for sequencing was naive CD8+ T cells from blood. This receptor was identified in a human donor in good health. The rearrangement uses TRBV6-2 or TRBV6-3 and TRBJ2-2, with 9 nucleotides matching TRBD2. The CDR3 DNA reads as TGTGCCAGCAGTCCCGCGGGGGGGCACACCGGGGAGCTGTTTTTT. This sequence encodes CASSPAGGHTGELFF.